Listed below are T cell receptor beta chains from one sample, sequenced in a study of yellow fever vaccine responses in identical twins. Each CDR3 protein is one row after TCRdb ran MiXCR on the RT-PCR reads. The sample records roughly 1,400 distinct CDR3 sequences, 90% being singletons. Sequencing was performed on T cells from blood (PBMCs), unsorted or a sorted subset (not recorded which), taken before or after yellow fever vaccination (not recorded which). These receptor sequences come from a woman between 18 and 29 years old who received the yellow fever vaccine. The CDR3 runs from the conserved cysteine through the conserved F or W. The D gene is left open where the match is weak.

v_call,d_call,cdr3_aa
TRBV11-2,.,CASNPSGANVLTF
TRBV15,.,CATSRDGTSNQPQHF
TRBV6-2/TRBV6-3,.,CASSYAKDGRNIQYF
TRBV4-1,.,CASSQERPSYNEQFF
TRBV29-1,.,CSVESASPEQFF
TRBV12-3/TRBV12-4,.,CASSFARTYEQYF
TRBV28,.,CASSSGANVLTF
TRBV4-1,.,CASSQDDRTTGYEQYF
TRBV11-1,TRBD2,CASRLAGGNYNEQFF
TRBV11-2,.,CASSLDGGRSSYEQYF
TRBV29-1,.,CSVGDSYNEQFF
TRBV12-3/TRBV12-4,TRBD1,CASRSQGPRGYTF
TRBV4-3,TRBD1,CASTPDRGSYNEQFF
TRBV12-3/TRBV12-4,.,CASSTMGGYTF
TRBV6-1,TRBD1,CASTLKTGDGIF
TRBV4-3,.,CASSQDGEGAAKNIQYF
TRBV29-1,TRBD2,CSAELLAGGGNEQFF
TRBV15,.,CATSREGQSYGYTF
TRBV15,.,CATSREKYQETQYF
TRBV6-5,TRBD1,CASSYGQGNQPQHF
TRBV20-1,.,CSARNTDTQYF
TRBV12-3/TRBV12-4,TRBD2,CASKMGLAGVYEQYF
TRBV9,.,CASSGGSGAVYGYTF
TRBV11-3,.,CASSLFLGRETQYF
TRBV2,.,CASSKGRGLNQPQHF
TRBV15,.,CATSRAGTYNEQFF
TRBV10-3,.,CAISESETEAFF
TRBV21-1,.,CASTTRGGGSDTGELFF
TRBV12-3/TRBV12-4,.,CASSLIGVNEQFF
TRBV4-1,.,CASSQDWISAAQETQYF
TRBV11-1,.,CASSRNIYEQYF
TRBV4-1,TRBD1,CASSQVTGGNYGYTF
TRBV4-1,.,CASSQDSGRHTIYF
TRBV7-9,TRBD1,CASSLGDSPYEQYF
TRBV29-1,TRBD1,CSVVTGPFKETQYF
TRBV7-9,.,CASSATLDTQYF
TRBV6-5,.,CASSWAVANTEAFF
TRBV6-4,.,CASSYSIHYGYTF
TRBV10-3,.,CAISESGEQFF
TRBV11-2,.,CASSLVPVLTDTQYF
TRBV4-1,TRBD1,CASSQGTGDYEQYF
TRBV10-1,.,CASSESTESYSNQPQHF
TRBV11-3,.,CASSLADTQYF
TRBV15,.,CATSKAPGKPQHF
TRBV29-1,.,CSVAASEIYEQYF
TRBV11-1,.,CASSPPGSYEQYF
TRBV11-1,.,CASSSFGGTYEQYF
TRBV20-1,TRBD1,CSAATGGGQPQHF
TRBV4-2,.,CASSQELPGPRDEQYF
TRBV4-1,.,CASSQESGSGNTIYF
TRBV15,TRBD1,CATSSGQGGAEAFF